This T cell receptor beta chain originates from a study of blood T cell repertoires in COVID-19. In the study's own analysis: By means of reference gene primer amplification, nucleated cell counts were estimated. This table comes from immunoSEQ multiplex PCR, and its TCRdb copy is limited to in-frame clones, with some not included. The V and J calls and clone size come from that table; D and trimming were worked out from the DNA. The data contain about 350,000 clones, less than 90% of them singletons. The CDR3 totals 16 residues. Germline V gene data show CDR1 as LGHDT and CDR2 as YNNKEL (reference sequence). V shed 4 bases and J 1 base; nucleotides not matched to a gene: 9. Individuals drawn from approximately 26 US areas were roughly 18 to 95 years old.

The genes are TRBV3-1 (or the pseudogene TRBV3-2) and TRBJ2-5; 7 nucleotides line up with TRBD2. The receptor's source is a woman aged 25-40 years who had recovered from COVID-19. Sequencing was carried out using PBMCs or T cells enriched from blood (not recorded which). This CDR3 is CASSPGLADAQETQYF. The CDR3, as DNA: TGTGCCAGCAGCCCCGGGCTAGCGGATGCCCAAGAGACCCAGTACTTC.